This T cell receptor (beta chain) came from a study of vaccination effects on CD4 cells after COVID-19. V was pared by 4 bases and J by 6 bases, with 13 bases between. The CDR3 is made up of 13 amino acids. Germline V gene data show CDR1 as SQVTM and CDR2 as ANQGSEA. As concerns this clone: Its antigen is as yet unknown.

Assay used: immunoSEQ multiplex PCR; TCRdb lists only in-frame clones, some missing. The sample gives tens of thousands of clones, more than 60% of which show up once; 20% to 25% is in the top ten. Antigen-specific CD4+ T cells expanded by the ViraFEST assay with viral peptide pools were then sequenced. Isolating CD4+ T cells followed approximately ten days of culture. Vaccine recipients had no previous SARS-CoV-2 infection; their nucleocapsid antibodies were negative. The receptor's source is a human donor who received a COVID-19 vaccine. The sample here was CD4+ T cells from PBMCs cultured with SARS-CoV-2 spike peptides, taken before COVID-19 vaccination. The rearrangement joins TRBV29-1 to TRBJ2-1; perhaps TRBD2 as D (6 bases). The CDR3 region has the DNA TGCAGCGTTGTAGGAGGACTACTCAATGAGCAGTTCTTC. Its protein product is CSVVGGLLNEQFF.